This TCR beta chain was obtained from a study of cytomegalovirus exposure and HLA in healthy donors. With respect to this clone: The antigen remains undetermined.

The PCR contained 60 Vbeta and 13 Jbeta primers. Data came from immunoSEQ multiplex PCR; TCRdb stores just in-frame clones and leaves some out. The sample has 180,000 or so clones; 80% to 90% are singletons. Study-level results: Roughly uniform sequencing depth across donors was assumed, possibly incorrectly. Sequence variants that were highly shared formed a cluster that was likely a sequencing artifact.

Germline CDR1 reads MGHRA; CDR2 reads YSYEKL. The CDR3 totals 12 residues. Trimming took off 0 bases at V and 12 bases at J, with 12 bases between the two ends. This clonotype was obtained from a woman aged 25-40 years in good health and CMV-seronegative. The chain uses TRBV4-1 and TRBJ2-7, with D unclear. Sequencing was done on a sample of PBMCs. CDR3 protein: CASSQDGRQRYF. Written as DNA, the CDR3 is TGCGCCAGCAGCCAAGACGGTAGACAAAGGTACTTC.